What follows describes a single TCR beta chain. Its target is unknown. Germline assignment: CDR1 MNHEY and CDR2 SVGEGT. V was pared by 2 bases and J by 5 bases, with 11 bases between. The CDR3 has 14 residues. TCRdb reprocessed the 5' RACE reads via MiXCR and lists one record per CDR3 protein. The data show roughly 350,000 distinct CDR3 sequences, roughly 13% seen once. This sample stems from a study of T-cell memory formation after mild COVID-19. Across the study: Largely, the TCR clusters proved donor specific. General study points: Clones that contracted clustered mainly in CM and EM if CD4+ and in EMRA if CD8+. Among clones contracting day 15 to 85, CD4/CD8 was balanced, whereas later expanders leaned CD4+.

The receptor was isolated from a man aged 18 to 29 who had mild COVID-19 (a few samples of this study predate the infection). Cell type and time point are not known. V usage is TRBV6-2 or TRBV6-3 and J usage is TRBJ2-3; D is ambiguous. The sample was PBMCs or a T cell subset sorted from them (not recorded which). CDR3 nucleotide sequence: TGTGCCAGCAGTTACATGGCAGGCATAGATACGCAGTATTTT. It specifies CASSYMAGIDTQYF.